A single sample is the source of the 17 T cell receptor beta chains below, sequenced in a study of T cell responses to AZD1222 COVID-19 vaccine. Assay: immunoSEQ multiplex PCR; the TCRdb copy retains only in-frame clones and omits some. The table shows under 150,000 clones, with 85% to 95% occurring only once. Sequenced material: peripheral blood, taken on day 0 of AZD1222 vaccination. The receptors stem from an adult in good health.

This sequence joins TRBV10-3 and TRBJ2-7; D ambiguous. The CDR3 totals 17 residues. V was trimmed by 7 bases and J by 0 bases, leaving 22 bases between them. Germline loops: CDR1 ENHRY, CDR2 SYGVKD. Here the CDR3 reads CAIMRLGFGGTSYEQYF. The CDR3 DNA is TGTGCCATCATGAGGCTTGGCTTTGGCGGTACCTCCTACGAGCAGTACTTC.

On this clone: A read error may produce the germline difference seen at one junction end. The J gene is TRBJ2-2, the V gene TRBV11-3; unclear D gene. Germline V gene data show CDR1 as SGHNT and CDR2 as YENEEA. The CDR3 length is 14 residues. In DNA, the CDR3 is TGTGCCAGCAGTTTAGTCCGGAACACCGGGGAGCTGTTTTTT. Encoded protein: CASSLVRNTGELFF. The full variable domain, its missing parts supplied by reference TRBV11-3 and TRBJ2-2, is EAGVVQSPRYKIIEKKQPVAFWCNPISGHNTLYWYLQNLGQGPELLIRYENEEAVDDSQLPKDRFSAERLKGVDSTLKIQPAELGDSAVYLCASSLVRNTGELFFGEGSRLTVL.

The DNA for the CDR3 is TGTGCCAGCAGCCTAGGGACAGCCAATGAGCAGTTCTTC. This translates into CASSLGTANEQFF. The genes are TRBV7-9 and TRBJ2-1; 7 bases are a match to TRBD1. This CDR3 contains 13 residues. V was clipped by 5 bases and J by 6 bases; unmatched bases: 4. Germline V lookup: CDR1 SEHNR, CDR2 FQNEAQ (reference sequence).

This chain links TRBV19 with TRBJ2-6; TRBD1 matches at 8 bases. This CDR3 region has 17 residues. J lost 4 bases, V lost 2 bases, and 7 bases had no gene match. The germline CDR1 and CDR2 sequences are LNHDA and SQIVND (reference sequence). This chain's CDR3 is CASSIRQGARGANVLTF. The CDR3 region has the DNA TGTGCCAGTAGTATACGGCAGGGGGCGCGAGGGGCCAACGTCCTGACTTTC.

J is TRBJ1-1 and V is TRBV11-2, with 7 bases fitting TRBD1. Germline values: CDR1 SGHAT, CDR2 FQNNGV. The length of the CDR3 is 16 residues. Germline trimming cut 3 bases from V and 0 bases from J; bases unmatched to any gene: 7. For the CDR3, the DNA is TGTGCCAGCAGCTTCGGTCCGGGACAGATGAACACTGAAGCTTTCTTT. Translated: CASSFGPGQMNTEAFF.

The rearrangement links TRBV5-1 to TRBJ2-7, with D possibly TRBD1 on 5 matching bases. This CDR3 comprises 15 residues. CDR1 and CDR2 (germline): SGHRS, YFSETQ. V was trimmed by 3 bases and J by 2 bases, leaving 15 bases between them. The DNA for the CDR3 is TGCGCCAGCAGCTCTATCCGGGCAGGGACCTACGAGCAGTACTTC. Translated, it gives CASSSIRAGTYEQYF.

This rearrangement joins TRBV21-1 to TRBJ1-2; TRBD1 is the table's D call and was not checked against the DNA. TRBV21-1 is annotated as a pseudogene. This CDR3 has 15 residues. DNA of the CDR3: TGTGCCAGCAGCAAAGGAAAGACAGGGGAATATGGCTACACCTTC. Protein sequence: CASSKGKTGEYGYTF.

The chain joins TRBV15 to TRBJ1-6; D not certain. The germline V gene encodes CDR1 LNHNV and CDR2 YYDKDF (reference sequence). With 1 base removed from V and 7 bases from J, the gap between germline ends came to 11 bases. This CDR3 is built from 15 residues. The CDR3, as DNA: TGTGCCACCAGCAGAGGAACTACTCGGAATTCACCCCTCCACTTT. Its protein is CATSRGTTRNSPLHF.

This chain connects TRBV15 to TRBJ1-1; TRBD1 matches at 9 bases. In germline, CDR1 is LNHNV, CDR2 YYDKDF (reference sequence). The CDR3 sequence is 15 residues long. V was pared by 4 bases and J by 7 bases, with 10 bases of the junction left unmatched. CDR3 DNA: TGTGCCACCAGCACGACCCCGGACAGGGGCCTTGAAGCTTTCTTT. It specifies CATSTTPDRGLEAFF.

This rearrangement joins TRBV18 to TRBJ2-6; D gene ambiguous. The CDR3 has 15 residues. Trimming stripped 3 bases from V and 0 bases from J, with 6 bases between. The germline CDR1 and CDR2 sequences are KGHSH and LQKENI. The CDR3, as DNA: TGTGCCAGCTCACCTGATATCTCTGGGGCCAACGTCCTGACTTTC. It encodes CASSPDISGANVLTF.

CDR3 coding DNA: TGTGCCAGCAGCCCACGACAGGGGACAACTAATGAAAAACTGTTTTTT. Amino acid sequence: CASSPRQGTTNEKLFF. This chain uses TRBV7-6 with TRBJ1-4; TRBD1 matches at 8 bases. V trimming: 5 bases; J trimming: 0 bases; junction bases outside the gene matches: 5. The CDR3 has 16 amino acids. Germline V gives CDR1 SGHVS, CDR2 FNYEAQ. Looking up the rest from reference TRBV7-6 and TRBJ1-4 gives the full variable domain: GAGVSQSPRYKVTKRGQDVALRCDPISGHVSLYWYRQALGQGPEFLTYFNYEAQQDKSGLPNDRFSAERPEGSISTLTIQRTEQRDSAMYRCASSPRQGTTNEKLFFGSGTQLSVL.

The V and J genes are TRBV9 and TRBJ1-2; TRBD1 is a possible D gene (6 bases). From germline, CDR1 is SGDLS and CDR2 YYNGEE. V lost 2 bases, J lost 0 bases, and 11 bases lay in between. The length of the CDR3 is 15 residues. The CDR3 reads CASSVDSKTNYGYTF. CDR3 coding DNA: TGTGCCAGCAGCGTGGACAGTAAAACTAACTATGGCTACACCTTC.

The DNA for the CDR3 is TGTGCCAGCAGCCCTGACAAGAGCTCCTATAATTCACCCCTCCACTTT. It translates to CASSPDKSSYNSPLHF. This chain joins TRBV5-4 and TRBJ1-6; D is uncertain. The CDR3 extends over 16 amino acids. Germline assignment: CDR1 SGHNT and CDR2 YYREEE (reference sequence). V gave up 4 bases and J gave up 0 bases, with 11 bases separating them.

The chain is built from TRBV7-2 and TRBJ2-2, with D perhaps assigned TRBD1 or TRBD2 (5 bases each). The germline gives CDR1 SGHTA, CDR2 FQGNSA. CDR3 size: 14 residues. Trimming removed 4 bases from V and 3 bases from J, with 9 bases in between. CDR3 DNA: TGTGCCAGCAGCTCAGGGACCTACACCGGGGAGCTGTTTTTT. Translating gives CASSSGTYTGELFF.

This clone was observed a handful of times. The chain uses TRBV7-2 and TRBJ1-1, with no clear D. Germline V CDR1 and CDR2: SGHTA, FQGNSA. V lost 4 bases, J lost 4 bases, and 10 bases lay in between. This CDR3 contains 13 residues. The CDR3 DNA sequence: TGTGCCAGCAGCTCTTACAGCCTCACTGAAGCTTTCTTT. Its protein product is CASSSYSLTEAFF.

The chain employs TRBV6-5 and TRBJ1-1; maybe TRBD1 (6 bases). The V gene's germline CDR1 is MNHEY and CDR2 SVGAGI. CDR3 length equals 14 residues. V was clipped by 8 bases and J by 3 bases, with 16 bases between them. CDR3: CASSRGRMDTEAFF. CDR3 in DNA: TGTGCCAGCTCCAGGGGAAGAATGGACACTGAAGCTTTCTTT.

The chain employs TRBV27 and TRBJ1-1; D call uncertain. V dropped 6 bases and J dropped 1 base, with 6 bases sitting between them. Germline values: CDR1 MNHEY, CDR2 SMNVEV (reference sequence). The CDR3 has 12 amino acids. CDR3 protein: CASSNGNTEAFF. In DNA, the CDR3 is TGTGCCAGCAGCAACGGGAACACTGAAGCTTTCTTT.